These 3 T cell receptor beta chains were all obtained from the same sample, sequenced in a study of response to subunit inactivated influenza vaccine. TCRdb reanalysed the RT-PCR reads using MiXCR and keeps one entry per CDR3 protein. The table has hundreds of thousands of distinct CDR3 sequences, 15% to 19% seen once. The sequenced sample was PBMCs from blood, obtained 11 to 12 days after vaccination. The source of these receptors is a man aged 50 to 59 who received an inactivated influenza vaccine.

This clonotype was counted between two and nine times. The chain has TRBV7-9 and TRBJ2-1; weak D call: TRBD2 (5 bases). Deletions cut 3 bases from V and 4 bases from J, with 13 bases between. Germline CDR1 is SEHNR and CDR2 is FQNEAQ (reference sequence). There are 15 residues in the CDR3. Here the CDR3 reads CASSFSVDSYNEQFF. The CDR3 nucleotides read TGTGCCAGCAGCTTCTCAGTGGACTCATACAATGAGCAGTTCTTC. Together with reference TRBV7-9 and TRBJ2-1, the CDR3 gives the full variable domain: DTGVSQNPRHKITKRGQNVTFRCDPISEHNRLYWYRQTLGQGPEFLTYFQNEAQLEKSRLLSDRFSAERPKGSFSTLEIQRTEQGDSAMYLCASSFSVDSYNEQFFGPGTRLTVL.

This clonotype was counted a few times. The rearrangement joins TRBV7-9 to TRBJ2-5, with TRBD1 as a possible D gene (6 bases). The CDR3 runs 14 residues. The germline V gene has CDR1 SEHNR and CDR2 FQNEAQ (reference sequence). Trimming pared 4 bases from V and 7 bases from J, leaving 16 bases between. The CDR3 DNA sequence: TGTGCCAGCAGCTCACAGGGCCCTGGGGGGACCCAGTACTTC. It translates to CASSSQGPGGTQYF.

The chain joins TRBV6-2 or TRBV6-3 to TRBJ2-7; possible D gene TRBD1, 6 bases. The V gene lost 2 bases and the J gene lost 6 bases, with 11 bases spanning the gap. This CDR3 is built from 13 residues. Germline loops: CDR1 MNHEY, CDR2 SVGEGT. CDR3 DNA: TGTGCCAGCAGTTACACAGGGATGCGCGAGCAGTACTTC. Its protein is CASSYTGMREQYF.